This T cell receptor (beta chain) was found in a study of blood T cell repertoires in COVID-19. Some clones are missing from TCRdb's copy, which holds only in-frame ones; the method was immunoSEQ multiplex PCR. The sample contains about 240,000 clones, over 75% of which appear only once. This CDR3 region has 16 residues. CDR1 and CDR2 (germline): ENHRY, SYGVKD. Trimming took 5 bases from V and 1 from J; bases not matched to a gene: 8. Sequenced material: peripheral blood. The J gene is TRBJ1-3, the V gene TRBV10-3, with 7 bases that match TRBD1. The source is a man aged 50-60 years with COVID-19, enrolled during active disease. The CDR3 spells CAISKETGFSGNTIYF. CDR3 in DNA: TGTGCCATCAGTAAAGAGACAGGGTTTTCTGGAAACACCATATATTTT.